The 26 T cell receptor beta chains reported below all come from one sample, sequenced in a study of PD-1 blockade in mismatch repair-deficient tumors. Here immunoSEQ multiplex PCR was the method, and the copy in TCRdb shows in-frame clones only, minus some. The repertoire has some 84,000 clones, 65% to 85% of them found once; the top ten carry approximately 2.7%. This sample comprised peripheral blood, obtained 12 weeks after starting pembrolizumab. These receptor sequences come from an adult with mismatch repair-deficient cancer.

This clone was observed a handful of times. The chain employs TRBV2 and TRBJ2-1; D is unresolved. V gave up 4 bases and J gave up 1 base, with 11 bases separating them. The CDR3 consists of 15 residues. Looked up from germline, CDR1 is SNHLY and CDR2 is FYNNEI. The CDR3 is CASSAQRVSYNEQFF. In DNA form, the CDR3 reads TGTGCCAGCAGTGCCCAGCGTGTGTCCTACAATGAGCAGTTCTTC. Drawing the rest from reference TRBV2 and TRBJ2-1, the complete variable domain is EPEVTQTPSHQVTQMGQEVILRCVPISNHLYFYWYRQILGQKVEFLVSFYNNEISEKSEIFDDQFSVERPDGSNFTLKIRSTKLEDSAMYFCASSAQRVSYNEQFFGPGTRLTVL.

This clone was found a few times. Other DNA variants within this sample encode the same CDR3. The chain couples TRBV5-8 to TRBJ2-6, with D unresolved. V lost 4 bases, J lost 4 bases, and 6 bases lay in between. Germline V gene data show CDR1 as SGHTS and CDR2 as YDEGEE. This CDR3 has 13 residues. The CDR3 is CASSLRGANVLTF. In DNA, the CDR3 is TGTGCCAGCAGCCTCAGGGGGGCCAACGTCCTGACTTTC.

This clone has a handful of counts. The V and J genes are TRBV29-1 and TRBJ1-1; D unresolved. Trimming shortened V by 4 bases and J by 5 bases, and 11 bases separated the two germline ends. The germline V gene encodes CDR1 SQVTM and CDR2 ANQGSEA. The CDR3 is 12 amino acids. DNA for the CDR3: TGCAGCGTTGGCGATGGTCGGACTGAAGCTTTCTTT. Translation gives CSVGDGRTEAFF. Combining the CDR3 with reference TRBV29-1 and TRBJ1-1 gives the whole variable domain SAVISQKPSRDICQRGTSLTIQCQVDSQVTMMFWYRQQPGQSLTLIATANQGSEATYESGFVIDKFPISRPNLTFSTLTVSNMSPEDSSIYLCSVGDGRTEAFFGQGTRLTVV.

V and J are TRBV4-3 and TRBJ1-4; D may be TRBD1 (5 bases). The CDR3 spans 16 residues. Germline V gene lookup returns CDR1 LGHNA and CDR2 YSLEER. Trimming left V 0 bases short and J 1 base short, with 9 bases between. For the CDR3, the DNA is TGCGCCAGCAGCCAAGATGGTGGGGGAACTAATGAAAAACTGTTTTTT. Translated, it gives CASSQDGGGTNEKLFF.

This clone was seen a single time. This chain connects TRBV7-9 to TRBJ1-1; the match to TRBD1 covers 7 bases. The V and J ends lost 5 bases and 4 bases, in that order; junction bases with no gene match: 7. The CDR3 is made up of 14 amino acids. The germline V gene has CDR1 SEHNR and CDR2 FQNEAQ (reference sequence). The CDR3 here is CASSQGTAFTEAFF. CDR3 DNA: TGTGCCAGCAGCCAAGGGACAGCCTTCACTGAAGCTTTCTTT.

The chain is built from TRBV11-3 and TRBJ2-7, with a possible D match to TRBD2 (6 bases). Trimming removed 4 bases at V and 4 bases at J, with 11 bases between. The CDR3 is made up of 13 amino acids. Germline CDR1 is SGHNT and CDR2 is YENEEA. DNA for the CDR3: TGTGCCAGCAGCTCCTACCTAGCGTACGAGCAGTACTTC. It encodes CASSSYLAYEQYF.

About this clone itself: This sample also contains other DNA sequences that code for the same CDR3. The V gene is TRBV5-6, the J gene TRBJ2-7; D unclear. The CDR3 contains 13 residues. CDR1 is SGHDT and CDR2 is YYEEEE in the germline V gene. Trimming removed 0 bases at V and 3 bases at J, with 7 bases between. The CDR3 nucleotides read TGTGCCAGCAGCTTGGTTAACTACTACGAGCAGTACTTC. This codes for CASSLVNYYEQYF.

J is TRBJ1-2 and V is TRBV30; 10 bases match TRBD1. Germline V gives CDR1 GTSNPN, CDR2 SVGIG (reference sequence). CDR3 length: 16 amino acids. Trimming removed 3 bases from V and 0 bases from J; junction bases left unmatched: 7. The CDR3 here is CAWRRDRGRSNYGYTF. The CDR3 DNA follows: TGTGCCTGGAGGCGGGACAGGGGACGATCTAACTATGGCTACACCTTC.

The chain combines TRBV30 with TRBJ1-1; D possibly corresponds to TRBD1 (5 bases). Trimming stripped 4 bases from V and 1 base from J, with 22 bases between. Germline V gene sequence: CDR1 GTSNPN, CDR2 SVGIG (reference sequence). This CDR3 is 17 amino acids long. The CDR3 sequence: CAWTLTGGPLANTEAFF. In DNA form, the CDR3 reads TGTGCCTGGACTTTAACAGGAGGTCCCCTTGCGAACACTGAAGCTTTCTTT.

The J gene is TRBJ2-3, the V gene TRBV13, with 8 bases matching TRBD2. The J segment lost 2 bases and the V segment lost 0 bases, leaving 4 bases of the junction unmatched. The CDR3 is made up of 16 amino acids. Germline assignment: CDR1 PRHDT and CDR2 FYEKMQ (reference sequence). The CDR3 bases are TGTGCCAGCAGCTTAGGGACGGGGGGGGTCACAGATACGCAGTATTTT. Amino acids: CASSLGTGGVTDTQYF.

The V gene is TRBV11-1, the J gene TRBJ2-2; tentative D call: TRBD1 (6 bases). Germline loops: CDR1 SGHAT, CDR2 FQDESV (reference sequence). The CDR3 consists of 15 residues. Trimming cost V 5 bases and J 3 bases, with 13 bases left between them. DNA for the CDR3: TGTGCCAGCAGCCCTGGGGGCGGAGACACCGGGGAGCTGTTTTTT. The encoded protein is CASSPGGGDTGELFF.

This clone was detected once. The chain uses TRBV11-3 and TRBJ2-3, with D possibly being TRBD1 (5 bases). V was trimmed by 3 bases and J by 4 bases, leaving 8 bases between them. The CDR3 has 13 residues. Germline V CDR1 and CDR2: SGHNT, YENEEA. The CDR3 is CASSFQGSDTQYF. CDR3 nucleotides: TGTGCCAGCAGCTTTCAGGGCTCAGATACGCAGTATTTT.

V gene TRBV11-2 combines with J gene TRBJ2-3; TRBD2 is a possible D gene (5 bases). The CDR3 loop spans 12 amino acids. CDR1 is SGHAT, CDR2 FQNNGV, per germline. Trimming cost V 4 bases and J 9 bases, with 11 bases left between them. Written as DNA, the CDR3 is TGTGCCAGCAGCTCTCACGGCGGGACGCAGTATTTT. It specifies CASSSHGGTQYF.

The genes are TRBV10-1 and TRBJ2-2, with unresolved D. Trimming took off 4 bases at V and 5 bases at J, with 8 bases between the two ends. The CDR3 is made up of 13 amino acids. Germline V gene lookup returns CDR1 WNHNN and CDR2 SYGVQD (reference sequence). The CDR3 loop reads CASSVSMTGELFF. CDR3 bases: TGCGCCAGCAGTGTTTCAATGACCGGGGAGCTGTTTTTT.

The rearrangement uses TRBV19 and TRBJ1-5, with D unclear. V lost 3 bases, J lost 7 bases, and 10 bases lay in between. The germline gives CDR1 LNHDA, CDR2 SQIVND (reference sequence). CDR3 length: 13 residues. As DNA, the CDR3 is TGTGCCAGTAGTATGGGGAGGGAGCAGCCCCAGCATTTT. Translating gives CASSMGREQPQHF. Full variable domain (remainder filled in from reference TRBV19 and TRBJ1-5): DGGITQSPKYLFRKEGQNVTLSCEQNLNHDAMYWYRQDPGQGLRLIYYSQIVNDFQKGDIAEGYSVSREKKESFPLTVTSAQKNPTAFYLCASSMGREQPQHFGDGTRLSIL.

The chain joins TRBV27 to TRBJ2-2, with 11 positions matching TRBD1. J lost 4 bases, V lost 5 bases, and 6 bases had no gene match. The CDR3 has 16 residues. Germline CDR1 reads MNHEY; CDR2 reads SMNVEV (reference sequence). The CDR3 DNA reads as TGTGCCAGCAGTCCGAGGACAGGGGGCTTCACCGGGGAGCTGTTTTTT. It encodes CASSPRTGGFTGELFF.

The V and J genes are TRBV4-1 and TRBJ2-3; D is undetermined. With 1 base removed from V and 4 bases from J, the gap between germline ends came to 15 bases. Germline V gene data show CDR1 as MGHRA and CDR2 as YSYEKL. The CDR3 is 16 amino acids. The CDR3 loop is CASSQGFQARPDTQYF. The CDR3 DNA reads as TGCGCCAGCAGCCAAGGATTTCAAGCCCGGCCAGATACGCAGTATTTT.

In this sample, this clone turned up a few times. The chain couples TRBV4-1 to TRBJ2-1; TRBD2 matches 7 bases. Unmatched junction bases numbered 1, after V lost 4 bases and J lost 1 base. The CDR3 has 14 amino acids. CDR1 is MGHRA and CDR2 is YSYEKL in the germline V gene. The CDR3 sequence: CASSREGSYNEQFF. CDR3 in DNA: TGCGCCAGCAGCCGGGAGGGTTCCTACAATGAGCAGTTCTTC.

The gene calls are TRBV5-5 and TRBJ1-1, with D unclear. The CDR3 totals 18 residues. With 7 bases removed from V and 3 bases from J, the gap between germline ends came to 28 bases. CDR1 is SGHKS, CDR2 YYEKEE, per germline (reference sequence). CDR3 sequence: CASGQTVGITRGDTEAFF. Written as DNA, the CDR3 is TGTGCCAGCGGTCAGACTGTTGGGATCACCCGTGGGGACACTGAAGCTTTCTTT.

This sequence joins TRBV30 and TRBJ1-1; 7 bases agree with TRBD1. Looked up from germline, CDR1 is GTSNPN and CDR2 is SVGIG (reference sequence). The CDR3 spans 15 residues. Trimming took 4 bases from V and 0 from J; bases not matched to a gene: 8. The CDR3 coding sequence is TGTGCCTGGAAAAGGGGGCTGATGATGAACACTGAAGCTTTCTTT. This translates into CAWKRGLMMNTEAFF.

The chain links TRBV14 to TRBJ2-3; D remains ambiguous. The V gene lost 4 bases and the J gene lost 5 bases, with 10 bases spanning the gap. Germline V CDR1 and CDR2: SGHDN, FVKESK. CDR3 length: 13 amino acids. The CDR3 reads CASSLNLGDTQYF. The CDR3 region has the DNA TGTGCCAGCAGCCTTAATTTGGGAGATACGCAGTATTTT.

The chain is built from TRBV7-9 and TRBJ2-1, with 7 bases lining up with TRBD2. The CDR3 covers 14 residues. Germline loops: CDR1 SEHNR, CDR2 FQNEAQ (reference sequence). Unmatched junction bases numbered 5, after V lost 4 bases and J lost 5 bases. CDR3 nucleotide sequence: TGTGCCAGCAGCTCCGGGACTATTGACAATGAGCAGTTCTTC. This translates into CASSSGTIDNEQFF.

This sequence joins TRBV5-8 and TRBJ2-2; D call uncertain. CDR1 and CDR2 (germline): SGHTS, YDEGEE. This CDR3 comprises 16 residues. Trimming removed 1 base from V and 1 base from J, with 11 bases in between. The CDR3: CASSLYGMGNTGELFF. CDR3 nucleotides: TGTGCCAGCAGCTTGTATGGGATGGGGAACACCGGGGAGCTGTTTTTT.

The chain carries TRBV30 and TRBJ1-1; 8 bases align to TRBD1. This CDR3 is 13 amino acids long. Losses at the gene ends were 3 bases for V and 5 bases for J; bases not matched to a gene: 5. From germline, CDR1 is GTSNPN and CDR2 SVGIG (reference sequence). The CDR3 sequence: CAWRQGVGTEAFF. In DNA, the CDR3 is TGTGCCTGGAGACAGGGGGTAGGTACTGAAGCTTTCTTT.

The V call is TRBV30, the J call TRBJ1-2; a weak D match, TRBD1 (5 bases). This CDR3 has 13 residues. V lost 4 bases and J 2 bases, leaving 11 bases between the germline ends. The germline CDR1 and CDR2 sequences are GTSNPN and SVGIG (reference sequence). CDR3 protein: CAWNPRENYGYTF. The CDR3 DNA sequence: TGTGCCTGGAATCCCAGGGAGAACTATGGCTACACCTTC.

This rearrangement joins TRBV25-1 to TRBJ2-1; TRBD2 aligns across 9 bases. This CDR3 spans 15 amino acids. CDR1 and CDR2 from the germline V gene are MGHDK and SYGVNS. J was trimmed by 9 bases and V by 8 bases; bases with no gene match: 14. In nucleotides, the CDR3 is TGTGCCAGCGGTTGGGGGGGACTAGCAGGGTCTGAGCAGTTCTTC. Translation gives CASGWGGLAGSEQFF. The entire variable domain, with the rest obtained from reference TRBV25-1 and TRBJ2-1, is as follows: EADIYQTPRYLVIGTGKKITLECSQTMGHDKMYWYQQDPGMELHLIHYSYGVNSTEKGDLSSESTVSRIRTEHFPLTLESARPSHTSQYLCASGWGGLAGSEQFFGPGTRLTVL.